The 3 T cell receptor beta chains in this list originate from one sample, sequenced in a study of cytomegalovirus exposure and HLA in healthy donors. PCR was performed using 60 Vbeta and 13 Jbeta primers. Repertoires were generated with immunoSEQ multiplex PCR, while TCRdb's copy carries only in-frame clones and drops some. The data hold approximately 120,000 clones, with roughly 81% observed a single time. The material sequenced was PBMCs. The receptor set was obtained from a woman younger than 45 in good health and CMV-seronegative.

The J gene is TRBJ2-1, the V gene TRBV5-6; the match to TRBD2 covers 7 bases. CDR1 and CDR2 from the germline V gene are SGHDT and YYEEEE. The CDR3 extends over 13 amino acids. Trimming cost V 1 base and J 8 bases; bases outside gene matches: 3. The CDR3 here is CASSLMGGDEQFF. The CDR3 DNA is TGTGCCAGCAGCTTGATGGGGGGGGATGAGCAGTTCTTC.

This chain links TRBV6-1 with TRBJ1-4; 7 nucleotides match TRBD1. This CDR3 comprises 15 residues. Germline V gene sequence: CDR1 MNHNS, CDR2 SASEGT. V trimming: 6 bases; J trimming: 0 bases; junction bases outside the gene matches: 4. In DNA, the CDR3 is TGTGCCAGCAGCTTAAGGGGGCCAACTAATGAAAAACTGTTTTTT. It translates to CASSLRGPTNEKLFF.

This clone has a single count. The V gene is TRBV30, the J gene TRBJ2-7; the D gene is possibly TRBD2 (6 bases). CDR1 is GTSNPN, CDR2 SVGIG, per germline (reference sequence). Deletions cut 3 bases from V and 6 bases from J, with 15 bases between. The length of the CDR3 is 13 residues. In nucleotides, the CDR3 is TGTGCCTGGAGCCGTTGGACTATCGGCGAGCAGTACTTC. This gives the protein CAWSRWTIGEQYF.